These 20 T cell receptor beta chains share one sample of origin, sequenced in a study of vaccination and CD4 T cells after COVID-19. Treatment here: approximately 9-day PBMC culture with coronavirus spike peptide pools or control peptides (ViraFEST assay). An Oncomine TCR Beta short-read assay was used to sequence the DNA from cultured CD4+ T cells. TCRdb analysed the PCR reads with MiXCR anew, one entry per CDR3 protein. The table lists around 26,000 distinct CDR3 sequences, 64% of them singletons. These receptors have no identified antigens. Material: CD4+ T cells from blood, cultured in vitro. The receptor source for this set is a human donor who had recovered from COVID-19.

This chain uses TRBV20-1 with TRBJ1-5; a weak D match, TRBD1 (6 bases). V was pared by 4 bases and J by 4 bases, with 11 bases between. The CDR3 length is 13 residues. Germline values: CDR1 DFQATT, CDR2 SNEGSKA (reference sequence). In DNA form, the CDR3 reads TGCAGTGCTAAAACAACAGGGAATCAGCCCCAGCATTTT. The encoded protein is CSAKTTGNQPQHF.

The rearrangement links TRBV7-6 to TRBJ1-1; 7 bases match TRBD1. With V trimmed by 5 bases and J by 3 bases, 9 bases remained unmatched. Germline loops: CDR1 SGHVS, CDR2 FNYEAQ. The length of the CDR3 is 15 residues. The CDR3 region is CASSPRDREDTEAFF. The CDR3 coding sequence is TGTGCCAGCAGCCCACGTGACAGGGAGGACACTGAAGCTTTCTTT.

This chain joins TRBV20-1 and TRBJ1-5; no clear D gene. The CDR3 has 14 amino acids. Trimming pared 0 bases from V and 4 bases from J, leaving 10 bases between. From germline, CDR1 is DFQATT and CDR2 SNEGSKA (reference sequence). In nucleotides, the CDR3 is TGCAGTGCTAGAGATGGCGCCATAAATCAGCCCCAGCATTTT. This encodes CSARDGAINQPQHF.

The table lists this clonotype with a few counts. The chain couples TRBV12-3 or TRBV12-4 to TRBJ1-2; 9 bases are a match to TRBD1. After removal of 6 bases from V and 7 bases from J, the junction contained 12 bases not matched to a gene. This CDR3 contains 15 residues. The CDR3 nucleotides read TGTGCCAGCAGCCCTCCGGGGACAGGGATGACTGGCTACACCTTC. Translated, it gives CASSPPGTGMTGYTF.

The chain joins TRBV12-3 or TRBV12-4 to TRBJ1-2; D call uncertain. The CDR3 totals 13 residues. Trimming stripped 3 bases from V and 7 bases from J, with 12 bases between. Written as DNA, the CDR3 is TGTGCCAGCAGTTTGGGGTGGATTGGTGGCTACACCTTC. This encodes CASSLGWIGGYTF.

The J gene is TRBJ1-2, the V gene TRBV5-1, with TRBD1 as a possible D gene (5 bases). Trimming left V 4 bases short and J 2 bases short, with 9 bases between. The CDR3 has 13 residues. The germline V gene encodes CDR1 SGHRS and CDR2 YFSETQ. The chain's CDR3 is CASSPAGNYGYTF. CDR3 DNA: TGCGCCAGCAGCCCCGCAGGGAACTATGGCTACACCTTC.

There are a few counts of this clonotype. This chain connects TRBV6-2 or TRBV6-3 to TRBJ1-5; possible D gene TRBD1, 5 bases. The CDR3 consists of 14 residues. V was pared by 2 bases and J by 5 bases, with 10 bases between. CDR1 MNHEY and CDR2 SVGEGT come from the germline V gene. The CDR3 nucleotides read TGTGCCAGCAGTTACGGGGCAGGCCATCAGCCCCAGCATTTT. It yields the protein CASSYGAGHQPQHF.

The J gene is TRBJ2-3, the V gene TRBV7-2; D call uncertain. V gave up 5 bases and J gave up 5 bases, with 8 bases separating them. Germline V gene data show CDR1 as SGHTA and CDR2 as FQGNSA. This CDR3 is built from 12 residues. The chain's CDR3 is CASSTYLDTQYF. For the CDR3, the DNA is TGTGCCAGCAGCACCTACCTAGATACGCAGTATTTT.

V and J are TRBV6-1 and TRBJ1-5; D possibly corresponds to TRBD1 (6 bases). The CDR3 is 16 residues long. Trimming cost V 6 bases and J 1 base, with 16 bases left between them. Germline V gene sequence: CDR1 MNHNS, CDR2 SASEGT. CDR3 region: CASSHRVQQSNQPQHF. In nucleotides, the CDR3 is TGTGCCAGCAGCCACAGGGTCCAGCAGAGCAATCAGCCCCAGCATTTT.

The genes are TRBV5-4 and TRBJ2-7, with TRBD2 as a possible D gene (6 bases). CDR1 is SGHNT and CDR2 is YYREEE in the germline V gene (reference sequence). With 3 bases removed from V and 5 bases from J, the gap between germline ends came to 18 bases. The CDR3 contains 15 residues. Written as DNA, the CDR3 is TGTGCCAGCAGCTCGCGGGACTCTGGCGCCCACGAGCAGTACTTC. Protein: CASSSRDSGAHEQYF.

This clonotype was observed a handful of times. In nucleotides, the CDR3 is TGTGCCATCAGTGACAGGGTAGTTAACACTGAAGCTTTCTTT. Translating gives CAISDRVVNTEAFF. The genes are TRBV10-3 and TRBJ1-1, with D possibly matching TRBD1 (5 bases). V lost 3 bases, J lost 2 bases, and 10 bases lay in between. CDR3 length: 14 residues. Looked up from germline, CDR1 is ENHRY and CDR2 is SYGVKD.

The rearrangement uses TRBV9 and TRBJ1-6, with D perhaps matching TRBD1 (6 bases). Germline V gene sequence: CDR1 SGDLS, CDR2 YYNGEE. The ends were cut back, 6 bases at V and 6 bases at J, with 13 bases in the middle. The CDR3 runs to 14 residues. The CDR3 here is CASTAGGRNSPLHF. The CDR3 DNA reads TGTGCCAGCACCGCCGGGGGCCGTAATTCACCCCTCCACTTT.

Comment on this clonotype: No conserved phenylalanine or tryptophan ends this CDR3, so it is likely a read error. The chain uses TRBV19 and TRBJ1-5, with TRBD1 as a possible D gene (6 bases). Trimming took off 8 bases at V and 5 bases at J, with 13 bases between the two ends. The CDR3 has 13 amino acids. Germline V CDR1 and CDR2: LNHDA, SQIVND (reference sequence). CDR3 sequence reads: CASRGAGDQPQHL. The CDR3 nucleotides read TGTGCCAGTCGGGGGGCTGGGGATCAGCCCCAGCATCTT.

This chain uses TRBV27 with TRBJ1-1; 8 nucleotides match TRBD1. Per the germline V gene, CDR1 is MNHEY and CDR2 is SMNVEV (reference sequence). With V trimmed by 4 bases and J by 4 bases, 14 bases remained unmatched. The CDR3 covers 17 residues. Written as DNA, the CDR3 is TGTGCCAGCAGTTCGCGACAGGGGAAGGGTAGAGTCACTGAAGCTTTCTTT. Its protein product is CASSSRQGKGRVTEAFF.

This clonotype was observed a handful of times. The gene calls are TRBV20-1 and TRBJ1-5, with 7 bases that match TRBD1. With 7 bases clipped from V and 4 bases from J, the junction kept 10 bases outside the gene matches. This CDR3 region has 14 residues. Germline CDR1 is DFQATT and CDR2 is SNEGSKA (reference sequence). The CDR3 DNA reads as TGCAGTGGGGGGAGACAGGGCTGGAATCAGCCCCAGCATTTT. This encodes CSGGRQGWNQPQHF.

This clonotype turned up a few times. The chain employs TRBV7-2 and TRBJ2-3; 7 bases are a match to TRBD2. There are 14 residues in the CDR3. Germline V lookup: CDR1 SGHTA, CDR2 FQGNSA. After removal of 7 bases from V and 0 bases from J, the junction contained 4 bases not matched to a gene. The CDR3, as DNA: TGTGCCAGCACCCGTAGCGGGAGCACAGATACGCAGTATTTT. Encoded protein: CASTRSGSTDTQYF.

The chain employs TRBV19 and TRBJ1-2; possible D gene TRBD1, 5 bases. Germline V gene sequence: CDR1 LNHDA, CDR2 SQIVND (reference sequence). Trimming left V 3 bases short and J 4 bases short, with 15 bases between. CDR3 size: 15 residues. CDR3 loop: CASSISPGIRYGYTF. The CDR3 DNA reads TGTGCCAGTAGTATTTCTCCAGGGATCCGCTATGGCTACACCTTC.

This clonotype has only a few counts. The genes are TRBV30 and TRBJ1-5; D ambiguous. The CDR3 covers 13 residues. Germline CDR1 reads GTSNPN; CDR2 reads SVGIG (reference sequence). Trimming cost V 3 bases and J 3 bases, with 9 bases left between them. The CDR3 DNA is TGTGCCTGGAGCCCCAGGACCAATCAGCCCCAGCATTTT. Its translation is CAWSPRTNQPQHF. The whole variable domain, remainder taken from reference TRBV30 and TRBJ1-5, is SQTIHQWPATLVQPVGSPLSLECTVEGTSNPNLYWYRQAAGRGLQLLFYSVGIGQISSEVPQNLSASRPQDRQFILSSKKLLLSDSGFYLCAWSPRTNQPQHFGDGTRLSIL.

The J gene is TRBJ1-2, the V gene TRBV6-5, with D uncertain. The CDR3 has 14 residues. V gave up 0 bases and J gave up 8 bases, with 13 bases separating them. Germline V gives CDR1 MNHEY, CDR2 SVGAGI. For the CDR3, the DNA is TGTGCCAGCAGTTACTCGATTTCTTTCCGGGGCTACACCTTC. Protein: CASSYSISFRGYTF.

The rearrangement joins TRBV7-2 to TRBJ2-2, with 9 bases lining up with TRBD2. The germline gives CDR1 SGHTA, CDR2 FQGNSA. V gave up 5 bases and J gave up 7 bases; unmatched junction bases: 5. This CDR3 spans 14 amino acids. CDR3 nucleotide sequence: TGTGCCAGCAGCCTCGGGACTAGCATCGGGGAGCTGTTTTTT. It is translated as CASSLGTSIGELFF.